In this sample, the clone carrying this T cell receptor (beta chain) turned up many times. The sample comes from a study of CD8 T cells in ankylosing spondylitis. Making the TCR beta libraries involved quantitative 5'-RACE with molecular barcodes. TCRdb re-called the 5' RACE reads with MiXCR, one entry per CDR3 protein. The sample includes about 240,000 distinct CDR3 sequences, over 8.5% of them seen just once. V shed 4 bases and J shed 5 bases, with 12 bases lying between them. CDR1 and CDR2 from the germline V gene are SGHDT and YYEEEE. The CDR3 is made up of 13 amino acids. What was sequenced was blood, either unsorted or a sorted T cell fraction (not recorded which). The chain links TRBV5-6 to TRBJ2-5; D may be TRBD2 (5 bases). This clonotype was obtained from a male donor with ankylosing spondylitis or in good health (not recorded which). CDR3 sequence: CASSEYGVETQYF. The CDR3 nucleotides are TGTGCCAGCAGCGAGTACGGGGTGGAGACCCAGTACTTC.